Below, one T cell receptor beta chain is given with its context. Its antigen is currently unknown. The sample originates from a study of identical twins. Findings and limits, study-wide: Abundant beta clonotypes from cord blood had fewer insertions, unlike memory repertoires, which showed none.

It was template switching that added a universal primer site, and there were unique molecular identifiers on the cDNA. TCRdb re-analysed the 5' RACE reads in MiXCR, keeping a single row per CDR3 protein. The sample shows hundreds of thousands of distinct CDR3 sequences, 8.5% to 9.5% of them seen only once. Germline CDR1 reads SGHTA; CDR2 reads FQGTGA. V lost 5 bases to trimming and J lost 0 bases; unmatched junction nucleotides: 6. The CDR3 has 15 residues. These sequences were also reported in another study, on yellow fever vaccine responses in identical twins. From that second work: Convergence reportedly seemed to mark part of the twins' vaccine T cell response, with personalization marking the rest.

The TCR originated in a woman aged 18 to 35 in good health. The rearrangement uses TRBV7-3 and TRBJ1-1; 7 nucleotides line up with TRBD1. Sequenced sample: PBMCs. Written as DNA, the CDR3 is TGTGCCAGCAGCCCACAGGGGTCCATGAACACTGAAGCTTTCTTT. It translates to CASSPQGSMNTEAFF.